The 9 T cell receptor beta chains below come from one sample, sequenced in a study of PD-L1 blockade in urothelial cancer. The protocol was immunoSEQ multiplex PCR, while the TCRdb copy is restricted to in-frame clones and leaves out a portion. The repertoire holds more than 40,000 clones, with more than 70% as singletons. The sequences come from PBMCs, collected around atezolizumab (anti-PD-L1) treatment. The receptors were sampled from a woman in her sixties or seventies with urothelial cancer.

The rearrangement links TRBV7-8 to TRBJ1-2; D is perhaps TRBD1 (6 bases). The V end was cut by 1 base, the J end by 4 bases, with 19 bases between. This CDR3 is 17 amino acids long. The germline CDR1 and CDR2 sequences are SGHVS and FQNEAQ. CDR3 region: CASSLDGGPGIGYGYTF. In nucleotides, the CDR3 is TGTGCCAGCAGCTTAGACGGGGGGCCGGGAATAGGCTATGGCTACACCTTC.

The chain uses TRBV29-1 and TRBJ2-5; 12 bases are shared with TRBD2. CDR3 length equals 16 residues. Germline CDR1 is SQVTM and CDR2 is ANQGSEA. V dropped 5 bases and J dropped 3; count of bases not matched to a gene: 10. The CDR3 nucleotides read TGCAGCGTTATAAAACTAGCGGGGGGAATTAAAGAGACCCAGTACTTC. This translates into CSVIKLAGGIKETQYF.

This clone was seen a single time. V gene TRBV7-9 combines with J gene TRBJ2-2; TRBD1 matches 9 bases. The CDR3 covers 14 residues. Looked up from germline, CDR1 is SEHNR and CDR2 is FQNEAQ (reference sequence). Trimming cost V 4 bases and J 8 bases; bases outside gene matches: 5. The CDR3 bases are TGTGCCAGCAGCTCCTGGACAGGGGATGGGGAGCTGTTTTTT. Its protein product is CASSSWTGDGELFF.

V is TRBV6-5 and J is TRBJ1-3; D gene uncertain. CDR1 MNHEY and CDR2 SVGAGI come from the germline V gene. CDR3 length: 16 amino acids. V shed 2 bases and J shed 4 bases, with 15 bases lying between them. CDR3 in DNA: TGTGCCAGCAGTTACACCCCTTGGGGAGCGGGAAACACCATATATTTT. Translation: CASSYTPWGAGNTIYF.

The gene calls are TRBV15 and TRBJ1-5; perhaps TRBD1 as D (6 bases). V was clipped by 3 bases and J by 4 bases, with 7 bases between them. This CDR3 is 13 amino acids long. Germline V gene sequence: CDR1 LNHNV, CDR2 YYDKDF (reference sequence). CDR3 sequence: CATSSDRNQPQHF. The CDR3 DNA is TGTGCCACCAGCAGTGACAGGAATCAGCCCCAGCATTTT.

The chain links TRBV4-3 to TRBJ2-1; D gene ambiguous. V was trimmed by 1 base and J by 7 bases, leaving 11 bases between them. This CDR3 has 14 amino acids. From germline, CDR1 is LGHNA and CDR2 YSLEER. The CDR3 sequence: CASSQVKLRNEQFF. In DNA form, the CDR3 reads TGCGCCAGCAGCCAAGTGAAATTGCGGAATGAGCAGTTCTTC.

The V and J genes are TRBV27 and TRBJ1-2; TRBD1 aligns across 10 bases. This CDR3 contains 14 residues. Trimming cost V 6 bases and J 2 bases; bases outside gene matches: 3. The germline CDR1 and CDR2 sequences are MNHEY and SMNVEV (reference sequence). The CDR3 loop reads CASRGDRGNYGYTF. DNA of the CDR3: TGTGCCAGCAGAGGGGACAGGGGAAACTATGGCTACACCTTC.

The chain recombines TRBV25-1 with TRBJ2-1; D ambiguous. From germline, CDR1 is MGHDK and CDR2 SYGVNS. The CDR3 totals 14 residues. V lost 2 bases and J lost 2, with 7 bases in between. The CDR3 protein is CASSEPPTYNEQFF. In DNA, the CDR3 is TGTGCCAGCAGTGAACCCCCCACCTACAATGAGCAGTTCTTC.

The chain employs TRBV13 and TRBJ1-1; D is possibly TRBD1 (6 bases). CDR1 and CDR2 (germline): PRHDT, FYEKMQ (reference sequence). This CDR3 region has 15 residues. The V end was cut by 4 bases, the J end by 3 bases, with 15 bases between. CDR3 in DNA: TGTGCCAGCAGCTCCTTGGGGGCAGGGGACACTGAAGCTTTCTTT. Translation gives CASSSLGAGDTEAFF.